This T cell receptor beta chain is drawn from a study of vaccination and CD4 T cells after COVID-19. The treatment is: roughly ten-day PBMC culture with coronavirus spike peptide pools or control peptides (ViraFEST assay). Germline-derived CDR1 and CDR2 are KGHSH and LQKENI. CDR3 size: 16 residues. The V gene lost 2 bases and the J gene lost 3 bases, with 16 bases spanning the gap. With regard to this clonotype: Its matching antigen is unknown.

Oncomine TCR Beta short-read sequencing was applied to DNA from cultured CD4+ T cells. MiXCR, applied by TCRdb to the PCR reads, yields one record per CDR3 protein. The sample consists of around 15,000 distinct CDR3 sequences, under 75% of them appearing once. The source material was CD4+ T cells from blood, cultured in vitro. This receptor was obtained from a human donor who had recovered from COVID-19. J is TRBJ1-1 and V is TRBV18; tentative D call: TRBD1 (5 bases). This CDR3 is CASSPGWGQRDTEAFF. DNA for the CDR3: TGTGCCAGCTCACCAGGTTGGGGCCAGCGGGACACTGAAGCTTTCTTT.